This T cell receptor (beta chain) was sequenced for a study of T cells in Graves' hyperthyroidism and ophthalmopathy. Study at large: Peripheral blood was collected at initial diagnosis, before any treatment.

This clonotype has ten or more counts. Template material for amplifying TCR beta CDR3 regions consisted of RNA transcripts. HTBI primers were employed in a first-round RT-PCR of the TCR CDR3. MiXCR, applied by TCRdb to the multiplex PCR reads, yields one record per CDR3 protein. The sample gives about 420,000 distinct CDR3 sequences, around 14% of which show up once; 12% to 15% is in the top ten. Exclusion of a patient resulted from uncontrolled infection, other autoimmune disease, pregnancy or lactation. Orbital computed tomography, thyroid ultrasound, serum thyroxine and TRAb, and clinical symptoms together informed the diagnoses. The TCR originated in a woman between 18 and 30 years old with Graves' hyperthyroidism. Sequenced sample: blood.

The CDR3 loop is CAIRSREGDTQYF. In DNA form, the CDR3 reads TGTGCCATCAGGTCGAGGGAAGGAGATACGCAGTATTTT. The chain employs TRBV10-3 and TRBJ2-3, with a tentative D call TRBD2 (5 bases). The V gene lost 6 bases and the J gene lost 5 bases, with 12 bases spanning the gap. The V gene's germline CDR1 is ENHRY and CDR2 SYGVKD. This CDR3 is built from 13 residues.